A single sample is the source of the 22 T cell receptor beta chains below, sequenced in a study of CD8+CD57+ T cells in acquired aplastic anemia. An expansion of CD8+CD57+ cells by flow cytometry had been shown in patients chosen for sequencing. The template used for profiling TCR beta VDJ and CDR3 was genomic DNA. From the reads, TCRdb called clonotypes with MiXCR, one entry per CDR3 protein. This sample has around 120,000 distinct CDR3 sequences, with 30% to 45% found just once. The specimen was sorted CD4+, CD8+, or CD8+CD57+ T cells (not recorded which) from PBMCs. The receptors come from a human donor with aplastic anemia.

CDR3 residues: CASSQKSTGQETQYF. CDR3 coding DNA: TGTGCCAGCAGCCAGAAGTCTACAGGACAGGAGACCCAGTACTTC. The rearrangement joins TRBV3-1 to TRBJ2-5, with a weak D call TRBD1 (6 bases). CDR1 LGHDT and CDR2 YNNKEL come from the germline V gene (reference sequence). The V end was cut by 3 bases, the J end by 5 bases, with 16 bases between. The CDR3 is made up of 15 amino acids.

This sequence joins TRBV28 and TRBJ2-7, with TRBD1 matching 7 bases. V lost 3 bases to trimming and J lost 5 bases; unmatched junction nucleotides: 10. The CDR3 extends over 15 amino acids. Germline V CDR1 and CDR2: MDHEN, SYDVKM. The CDR3 DNA reads as TGTGCCAGCAGTTTCTTGTATACAGGGGTCAACGAGCAGTACTTC. Translation: CASSFLYTGVNEQYF.

Worth noting for this clonotype: This may be a read error, as it is one base from a much larger clone. CDR3: CASGSWGQGGEETQYF. Here the CDR3 DNA reads TGTGCCAGCGGCTCGTGGGGACAGGGAGGAGAAGAGACCCAGTACTTC. The rearrangement links TRBV2 to TRBJ2-5; 9 nucleotides line up with TRBD1. Germline loops: CDR1 SNHLY, CDR2 FYNNEI. The CDR3 is 16 residues long. With 8 bases clipped from V and 3 bases from J, the junction kept 13 bases outside the gene matches.

The gene calls are TRBV20-1 and TRBJ2-1, with a possible D match to TRBD2 (6 bases). Per germline, CDR1 DFQATT and CDR2 SNEGSKA (reference sequence). V was clipped by 0 bases and J by 2 bases, with 11 bases between them. The CDR3 length is 15 residues. The CDR3, as DNA: TGCAGTGCTAGAGATATTGCTAGCGCCTACAATGAGCAGTTCTTC. It is translated as CSARDIASAYNEQFF.

Ten or more counts support this clonotype. The rearrangement uses TRBV5-1 and TRBJ2-1; TRBD1 matches at 7 bases. The CDR3 length is 15 residues. Germline CDR1 and CDR2: SGHRS and YFSETQ. V was clipped by 0 bases and J by 2 bases; unmatched bases: 2. The CDR3 sequence is CASSLGQGPYNEQFF. The CDR3 DNA is TGCGCCAGCAGCTTGGGACAGGGACCCTACAATGAGCAGTTCTTC.

Only a few counts were recorded for this clonotype. This sequence joins TRBV12-3 or TRBV12-4 and TRBJ2-5; 8 bases map to TRBD1. Losses at the gene ends were 4 bases for V and 7 bases for J; bases not matched to a gene: 11. The CDR3 is made up of 15 amino acids. CDR3 residues: CASSSHRGFGGTQYF. The CDR3 bases are TGTGCCAGCAGTTCCCACAGGGGGTTTGGCGGGACCCAGTACTTC.

In its sample, this clonotype was seen a few times. V usage is TRBV2 and J usage is TRBJ1-4; D gene uncertain. There are 13 residues in the CDR3. Germline-derived CDR1 and CDR2 are SNHLY and FYNNEI. The V end lost 5 bases, the J end lost 11 bases, and 15 bases lay between the germline ends. The DNA for the CDR3 is TGTGCCAGCAGTTTTCCAGGCGGTGGGAAACTGTTTTTT. Protein product: CASSFPGGGKLFF. The entire variable domain, with the rest obtained from reference TRBV2 and TRBJ1-4, is as follows: EPEVTQTPSHQVTQMGQEVILRCVPISNHLYFYWYRQILGQKVEFLVSFYNNEISEKSEIFDDQFSVERPDGSNFTLKIRSTKLEDSAMYFCASSFPGGGKLFFGSGTQLSVL.

This clonotype was found many times. This chain links TRBV4-1 with TRBJ1-5, with D unresolved. This CDR3 region has 13 residues. Per the germline V gene, CDR1 is MGHRA and CDR2 is YSYEKL. V was clipped by 0 bases and J by 4 bases, with 4 bases between them. DNA of the CDR3: TGCGCCAGCAGCCAAGACCCAAATCAGCCCCAGCATTTT. Protein: CASSQDPNQPQHF.

The V and J genes are TRBV28 and TRBJ2-3, with 8 nucleotides matching TRBD1. CDR3 length: 15 amino acids. Germline V gene sequence: CDR1 MDHEN, CDR2 SYDVKM. The V and J ends lost 3 bases and 6 bases, in that order; junction bases with no gene match: 8. The CDR3 loop is CASSFITRGRDTQYF. Written as DNA, the CDR3 is TGTGCCAGCAGTTTCATAACCAGGGGGCGGGATACGCAGTATTTT.

The sample holds many counts of this clonotype. The CDR3 loop reads CASKGSASGANVLTF. The CDR3 nucleotides are TGTGCCAGTAAGGGCAGCGCCTCTGGGGCCAACGTCCTGACTTTC. The chain is built from TRBV2 and TRBJ2-6, with D uncertain. The CDR3 is made up of 15 amino acids. Trimming took 9 bases from V and 0 from J, leaving 12 bases between them. Per the germline V gene, CDR1 is SNHLY and CDR2 is FYNNEI.

This clonotype was observed many times. The chain is built from TRBV7-6 and TRBJ1-2, with a tentative D call TRBD1 (5 bases). Germline CDR1 reads SGHVS; CDR2 reads FNYEAQ. This CDR3 has 16 residues. Trimming cost V 1 base and J 4 bases, with 16 bases left between them. The CDR3 sequence: CASSLGGRPPIYGYTF. Here the CDR3 DNA reads TGTGCCAGCAGCTTAGGGGGACGACCGCCAATCTATGGCTACACCTTC.

CDR3 loop: CASSFTGTDSPLHF. As DNA, the CDR3 is TGTGCCAGCAGCTTTACCGGGACGGATTCACCCCTCCACTTT. The chain has TRBV2 and TRBJ1-6, with D maybe TRBD1 (5 bases). Trimming left V 6 bases short and J 8 bases short, with 14 bases between. This CDR3 is built from 14 residues. Germline V gene sequence: CDR1 SNHLY, CDR2 FYNNEI.

This chain links TRBV20-1 with TRBJ2-7, with 9 bases identical to TRBD2. Germline V gene lookup returns CDR1 DFQATT and CDR2 SNEGSKA (reference sequence). Germline trimming cut 5 bases from V and 0 bases from J; bases unmatched to any gene: 5. This CDR3 is built from 14 residues. The CDR3 DNA sequence: TGCAGTGCTCAGACTAGCGGCCTCTCCTACGAGCAGTACTTC. Its protein product is CSAQTSGLSYEQYF.

This clonotype has a count of ten or more. The genes are TRBV20-1 and TRBJ1-5, with 9 bases fitting TRBD1. CDR1 and CDR2 (germline): DFQATT, SNEGSKA (reference sequence). The V segment lost 2 bases and the J segment 9 bases; nucleotides outside the gene matches: 17. This CDR3 region has 17 residues. CDR3 nucleotide sequence: TGCAGTGCTAGACCCCTCGGGACAGGGACCCCCATAGGGCCCCAGCATTTT. This translates into CSARPLGTGTPIGPQHF.

This clonotype was seen only once. The chain is built from TRBV20-1 and TRBJ1-2, with 10 positions matching TRBD1. The CDR3 extends over 15 amino acids. Looked up from germline, CDR1 is DFQATT and CDR2 is SNEGSKA (reference sequence). The V and J ends lost 5 bases and 0 bases, in that order; junction bases with no gene match: 6. The CDR3 nucleotides read TGCAGTGCTGCGGGACAGGGGAGCGCTAACTATGGCTACACCTTC. Translated: CSAAGQGSANYGYTF.

Concerning this clonotype itself: A much larger clone lies a single base off, so this may be a read error. This chain links TRBV6-1 with TRBJ2-3, with unresolved D. The CDR3 totals 12 residues. CDR1 and CDR2 (germline): MNHNS, SASEGT. The CDR3 DNA reads TGTACCAGCAGTGAACGCACAGATACGCAGTATTTT. This translates into CTSSERTDTQYF.

The V gene is TRBV12-3 or TRBV12-4, the J gene TRBJ2-3; D perhaps matches TRBD2 (6 bases). The CDR3 is 13 residues long. V was shortened by 6 bases and J by 6 bases, with 13 bases between the two germline ends. Written as DNA, the CDR3 is TGTGCCAGCAGACTACCGGAGGGGGATACGCAGTATTTT. Protein sequence: CASRLPEGDTQYF.

This clonotype was seen a handful of times. DNA for the CDR3: TGTGCCAGCCGCCGCATCGGACTAGCGGGGGGTTACAATGAGCAGTTCTTC. Translating it yields CASRRIGLAGGYNEQFF. V is TRBV6-1 and J is TRBJ2-1, with 14 nucleotides matching TRBD2. Germline trimming cut 8 bases from V and 4 bases from J; bases unmatched to any gene: 10. Germline values: CDR1 MNHNS, CDR2 SASEGT. This CDR3 has 17 residues.

This clonotype was found many times. This sequence joins TRBV5-1 and TRBJ1-1; 7 bases line up with TRBD1. The junction had 3 bases not matched to a gene; V was cut back by 0 bases and J by 1 base. The CDR3 covers 15 residues. Germline V gene sequence: CDR1 SGHRS, CDR2 YFSETQ. CDR3 sequence (DNA): TGCGCCAGCAGCTTGGGAAGACAGGGGAACACTGAAGCTTTCTTT. Amino acid sequence: CASSLGRQGNTEAFF.

This clonotype was observed at least ten times. The gene calls are TRBV4-1 and TRBJ1-2, with 11 bases that match TRBD1. Germline V gene data show CDR1 as MGHRA and CDR2 as YSYEKL. The ends lost 3 bases at V and 7 bases at J; junction bases unmatched: 10. This CDR3 has 16 amino acids. This CDR3 reads CASSQDRGRGYGGYTF. DNA for the CDR3: TGCGCCAGCAGCCAGGACAGGGGGCGAGGTTACGGTGGCTACACCTTC.

The chain couples TRBV24-1 to TRBJ2-5; TRBD1 is a possible D gene (5 bases). The germline gives CDR1 KGHDR, CDR2 SFDVKD. The CDR3 extends over 13 amino acids. Trimming cost V 6 bases and J 7 bases, with 14 bases left between them. Here the CDR3 reads CATSSMGQMTQYF. The DNA for the CDR3 is TGTGCCACCAGTAGTATGGGGCAAATGACCCAGTACTTC.

This clonotype was counted at least ten times. CDR3 residues: CASREEVSRGTGQYF. CDR3 DNA: TGTGCCAGCAGGGAGGAGGTTTCCAGGGGAACAGGGCAGTACTTC. The chain is built from TRBV2 and TRBJ2-7; a weak D match, TRBD1 (6 bases). With 6 bases removed from V and 9 bases from J, the gap between germline ends came to 24 bases. The V gene's germline CDR1 is SNHLY and CDR2 FYNNEI. The CDR3 is made up of 15 amino acids.